The 22 T cell receptor beta chains below come from one sample, sequenced in a study of blood T cell repertoires in COVID-19. Libraries were prepared by immunoSEQ multiplex PCR; TCRdb keeps only in-frame clonotypes and omits some of them. The sample has around 54,000 clones; 90% are singletons. Material for sequencing was peripheral blood. Receptors were obtained from a woman between 40 and 55 years old with active COVID-19.

The chain joins TRBV4-1 to TRBJ2-3; 10 bases match TRBD2. V trimming: 0 bases; J trimming: 2 bases; junction bases outside the gene matches: 5. The CDR3 runs 17 residues. Germline values: CDR1 MGHRA, CDR2 YSYEKL. The CDR3 spells CASSQDSGGSHTDTQYF. CDR3 DNA sequence: TGCGCCAGCAGCCAAGATAGCGGGGGGAGCCACACAGATACGCAGTATTTT.

CDR3 coding DNA: TGCGCCAGCAGCTTGGAACCCCGGGAGACCCAGTACTTC. The encoded protein is CASSLEPRETQYF. This sequence joins TRBV5-1 and TRBJ2-5; D remains unclear. The V end was cut by 0 bases, the J end by 5 bases, with 8 bases between. Germline V gene data show CDR1 as SGHRS and CDR2 as YFSETQ. This CDR3 is 13 amino acids long.

This chain links TRBV11-3 with TRBJ2-3, with D tentatively TRBD2 (7 bases). Deletions cut 3 bases from V and 3 bases from J, with 13 bases between. There are 15 residues in the CDR3. The germline V gene has CDR1 SGHNT and CDR2 YENEEA. CDR3 region: CASSLEGGVTDTQYF. The CDR3, as DNA: TGTGCCAGCAGCTTGGAAGGGGGGGTGACAGATACGCAGTATTTT.

The rearrangement links TRBV7-6 to TRBJ1-1, with a weak D call TRBD1 (6 bases). Trimming removed 2 bases from V and 0 bases from J, with 7 bases in between. This CDR3 spans 14 amino acids. Germline values: CDR1 SGHVS, CDR2 FNYEAQ. The CDR3 sequence is CASSLQGLNTEAFF. For the CDR3, the DNA is TGTGCCAGCAGCTTACAGGGGTTGAACACTGAAGCTTTCTTT.

The V call is TRBV14, the J call TRBJ1-1; possible D gene TRBD1, 5 bases. In germline, CDR1 is SGHDN, CDR2 FVKESK. Trimming shortened V by 4 bases and J by 3 bases, and 12 bases separated the two germline ends. CDR3 length equals 14 residues. CDR3 sequence: CASSRTRPDTEAFF. The CDR3, as DNA: TGTGCCAGCAGCCGGACACGTCCGGACACTGAAGCTTTCTTT.

The V call is TRBV7-2, the J call TRBJ1-3; no firm D call. The ends were cut back, 1 base at V and 1 base at J, with 14 bases in the middle. The germline V gene encodes CDR1 SGHTA and CDR2 FQGNSA. This CDR3 has 17 amino acids. CDR3 nucleotide sequence: TGTGCCAGCAGCTTAGGCCCCCTAATATGGTCTGGAAACACCATATATTTT. Its protein is CASSLGPLIWSGNTIYF.

CDR3 coding DNA: TGTGCCAGCAGGTGGACAGAGAACACCGGGGAGCTGTTTTTT. Its protein is CASRWTENTGELFF. The gene calls are TRBV7-2 and TRBJ2-2, with a weak D call TRBD1 (6 bases). The CDR3 contains 14 residues. Trimming pared 6 bases from V and 1 base from J, leaving 9 bases between. Looked up from germline, CDR1 is SGHTA and CDR2 is FQGNSA.

CDR3 sequence: CAISESGVGTDTQYF. CDR3 nucleotide sequence: TGTGCCATCAGTGAGTCTGGAGTGGGCACAGATACGCAGTATTTT. The chain links TRBV10-3 to TRBJ2-3, with D unresolved. V was trimmed by 0 bases and J by 1 base, leaving 8 bases between them. The germline CDR1 and CDR2 sequences are ENHRY and SYGVKD. There are 15 residues in the CDR3.

This clone appeared a few times. The rearrangement joins TRBV6-5 to TRBJ2-3; maybe TRBD2 (7 bases). Germline V gene data show CDR1 as MNHEY and CDR2 as SVGAGI. V gave up 2 bases and J gave up 3 bases, with 12 bases separating them. This CDR3 comprises 15 residues. The CDR3 reads CASSYAGAGTDTQYF. CDR3 nucleotides: TGTGCCAGCAGTTACGCGGGGGCCGGGACAGATACGCAGTATTTT.

This rearrangement joins TRBV4-1 to TRBJ1-5; D not resolved. V lost 1 base to trimming and J lost 4 bases, with 11 bases between them. The CDR3 consists of 15 residues. Germline-derived CDR1 and CDR2 are MGHRA and YSYEKL. CDR3 sequence reads: CASSQAGQPNQPQHF. CDR3 nucleotides: TGCGCCAGCAGCCAAGCTGGGCAGCCTAATCAGCCCCAGCATTTT.

This clone has only one observation. The chain has TRBV5-1 and TRBJ1-2, with 8 bases matching TRBD1. This CDR3 is 16 amino acids long. Germline V gene sequence: CDR1 SGHRS, CDR2 YFSETQ. V shed 5 bases, J shed 2 bases, and the junction held 11 bases outside the gene matches. The CDR3 nucleotides read TGCGCCAGCAGACCGGTCAACAGGGGGTACAACTATGGCTACACCTTC. It yields the protein CASRPVNRGYNYGYTF.

The J gene is TRBJ1-4, the V gene TRBV2, with D possibly TRBD1 on 6 matching bases. The CDR3 length is 16 residues. Germline lookup yields CDR1 SNHLY and CDR2 FYNNEI. V lost 3 bases and J 4 bases, leaving 15 bases between the germline ends. The CDR3 spells CASSDRGPTFNEKLFF. In nucleotides, the CDR3 is TGTGCCAGCAGTGACAGGGGACCGACCTTTAATGAAAAACTGTTTTTT.

The chain recombines TRBV4-2 with TRBJ1-2; the D is unclear. The V gene's germline CDR1 is LGHNA and CDR2 YNFKEQ. V was pared by 0 bases and J by 4 bases, with 9 bases between. The CDR3 covers 14 residues. For the CDR3, the DNA is TGTGCCAGCAGCCAAGATTCAGGTGGCTATGGCTACACCTTC. This encodes CASSQDSGGYGYTF.

The chain is built from TRBV6-6 and TRBJ2-5, with D perhaps matching TRBD2 (7 bases). CDR3 length equals 14 residues. Germline V gives CDR1 MNHNY, CDR2 SVGAGI (reference sequence). V was shortened by 2 bases and J by 5 bases, with 12 bases between the two germline ends. This CDR3 reads CASSYAGAGETQYF. The DNA of the CDR3 is TGTGCCAGCAGTTACGCGGGGGCCGGGGAGACCCAGTACTTC.

V gene TRBV27 combines with J gene TRBJ2-7; D is possibly TRBD2 (6 bases). Germline CDR1 and CDR2: MNHEY and SMNVEV (reference sequence). The CDR3 totals 13 residues. V lost 6 bases and J 2 bases, leaving 11 bases between the germline ends. The CDR3 DNA reads as TGTGCCAGCAGGGGGACTGTTCCCTACGAGCAGTACTTC. Translation gives CASRGTVPYEQYF.

V usage is TRBV14 and J usage is TRBJ2-1; D might be TRBD1 (6 bases). Germline CDR1 and CDR2: SGHDN and FVKESK. The CDR3 spans 17 residues. V lost 1 base and J 1 base, leaving 14 bases between the germline ends. CDR3 DNA: TGTGCCAGCAGCCAAGGGAGCGGACAGCTTTCCTACAATGAGCAGTTCTTC. Translated: CASSQGSGQLSYNEQFF.

V gene TRBV19 combines with J gene TRBJ2-3, with 9 bases that match TRBD1. This CDR3 is 16 amino acids long. In germline, CDR1 is LNHDA, CDR2 SQIVND (reference sequence). V lost 2 bases, J lost 10 bases, and 13 bases stayed unmatched. CDR3 protein: CASSITGTGILRPQYF. CDR3 bases: TGTGCCAGTAGTATAACGGGGACAGGGATATTGAGACCGCAGTATTTT.

The sample holds one count of this clone. This chain uses TRBV6-5 with TRBJ1-1; maybe TRBD1 (6 bases). The germline V gene has CDR1 MNHEY and CDR2 SVGAGI. The CDR3 contains 14 residues. V lost 6 bases and J 1 base, leaving 12 bases between the germline ends. The CDR3 region has the DNA TGTGCCAGCAGGATAGGACAGCCGAACACTGAAGCTTTCTTT. It specifies CASRIGQPNTEAFF.

As for this clone: An end of the junction differs from the germline gene, which may be a read error. This sample also contains other DNA sequences that code for the same CDR3. The rearrangement uses TRBV16 and TRBJ2-7, with 9 bases aligning to TRBD1. CDR3 length equals 17 residues. Germline CDR1 is KGHSY and CDR2 is FQNENV. In DNA form, the CDR3 reads TGTGCCAGTAGCCGCAAACCTGGGACAGGGCGAACCTACGAGCAGTACTTC. Its translation: CASSRKPGTGRTYEQYF.

The chain has TRBV11-3 and TRBJ2-4; possible D gene TRBD1, 6 bases. V lost 1 base to trimming and J lost 6 bases, with 10 bases between them. CDR1 SGHNT and CDR2 YENEEA come from the germline V gene. The CDR3 runs 14 residues. This CDR3 reads CASSLGTGLNIQYF. The CDR3 bases are TGTGCCAGCAGCTTAGGAACAGGGTTAAACATTCAGTACTTC.

The V call is TRBV19, the J call TRBJ1-2; TRBD1 matches 7 bases. Germline CDR1 is LNHDA and CDR2 is SQIVND (reference sequence). This CDR3 spans 16 amino acids. V lost 4 bases to trimming and J lost 0 bases; unmatched junction nucleotides: 8. CDR3 in amino acids: CASSTGGTVTNYGYTF. In DNA, the CDR3 is TGTGCCAGTAGTACGGGGGGGACAGTTACTAACTATGGCTACACCTTC.

The chain recombines TRBV19 with TRBJ1-1; possibly TRBD1 for D (6 bases). Germline V lookup: CDR1 LNHDA, CDR2 SQIVND (reference sequence). V dropped 5 bases and J dropped 0 bases, with 19 bases sitting between them. The CDR3 runs to 17 residues. CDR3 sequence reads: CASSLGRGIRMNTEAFF. The CDR3 coding sequence is TGTGCCAGTAGTTTGGGCAGGGGTATTAGGATGAACACTGAAGCTTTCTTT.